This TCR beta chain derives from a study of Ad26.COV2.S vaccination and SARS-CoV-2 variants. For the study at large: Intramuscular Ad26.COV2.S at 5x10^10 or 1x10^11 viral particles.

Described treatment: some 19 received Ad26.COV2.S at low or high dose, single or two shots; 5 received placebo; per-sample allocation not given. The investigators took samples on day 63 after the first vaccine or placebo injection. The germline CDR1 and CDR2 sequences are SGHRS and YFSETQ. V lost 3 bases to trimming and J lost 4 bases, with 11 bases between them. There are 14 residues in the CDR3. Profiled with immunoSEQ multiplex PCR; TCRdb holds only in-frame clones, not every one. Of about 350,000 clones listed, about 87% are singletons. Sequenced here: peripheral blood, sampled in a trial of Ad26.COV2.S vaccine versus placebo. This TCR was sampled from a person aged 18-65 years who received the Ad26.COV2.S COVID-19 vaccine or a placebo. The V call is TRBV5-1, the J call TRBJ1-5; possibly TRBD1 for D (6 bases). The CDR3 here is CASSSGAGNQPQHF. In DNA form, the CDR3 reads TGCGCCAGCAGCTCGGGGGCGGGTAATCAGCCCCAGCATTTT.